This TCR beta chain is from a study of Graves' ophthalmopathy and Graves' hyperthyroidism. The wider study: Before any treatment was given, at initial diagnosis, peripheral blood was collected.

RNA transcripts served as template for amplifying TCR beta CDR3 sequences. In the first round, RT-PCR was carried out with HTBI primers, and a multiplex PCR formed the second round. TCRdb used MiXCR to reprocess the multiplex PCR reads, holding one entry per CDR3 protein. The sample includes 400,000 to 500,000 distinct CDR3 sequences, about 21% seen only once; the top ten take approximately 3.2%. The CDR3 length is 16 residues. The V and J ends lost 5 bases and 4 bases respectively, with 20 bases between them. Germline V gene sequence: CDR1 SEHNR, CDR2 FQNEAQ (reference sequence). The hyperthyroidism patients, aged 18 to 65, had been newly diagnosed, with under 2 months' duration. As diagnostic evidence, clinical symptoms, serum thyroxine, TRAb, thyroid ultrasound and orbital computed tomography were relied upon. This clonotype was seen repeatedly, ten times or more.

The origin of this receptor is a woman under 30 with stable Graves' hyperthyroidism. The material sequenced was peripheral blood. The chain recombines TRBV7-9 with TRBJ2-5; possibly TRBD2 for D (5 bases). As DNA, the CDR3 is TGTGCCAGCAGCCACGGAGGAGACCCAGTCGTAGAGACCCAGTACTTC. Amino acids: CASSHGGDPVVETQYF.